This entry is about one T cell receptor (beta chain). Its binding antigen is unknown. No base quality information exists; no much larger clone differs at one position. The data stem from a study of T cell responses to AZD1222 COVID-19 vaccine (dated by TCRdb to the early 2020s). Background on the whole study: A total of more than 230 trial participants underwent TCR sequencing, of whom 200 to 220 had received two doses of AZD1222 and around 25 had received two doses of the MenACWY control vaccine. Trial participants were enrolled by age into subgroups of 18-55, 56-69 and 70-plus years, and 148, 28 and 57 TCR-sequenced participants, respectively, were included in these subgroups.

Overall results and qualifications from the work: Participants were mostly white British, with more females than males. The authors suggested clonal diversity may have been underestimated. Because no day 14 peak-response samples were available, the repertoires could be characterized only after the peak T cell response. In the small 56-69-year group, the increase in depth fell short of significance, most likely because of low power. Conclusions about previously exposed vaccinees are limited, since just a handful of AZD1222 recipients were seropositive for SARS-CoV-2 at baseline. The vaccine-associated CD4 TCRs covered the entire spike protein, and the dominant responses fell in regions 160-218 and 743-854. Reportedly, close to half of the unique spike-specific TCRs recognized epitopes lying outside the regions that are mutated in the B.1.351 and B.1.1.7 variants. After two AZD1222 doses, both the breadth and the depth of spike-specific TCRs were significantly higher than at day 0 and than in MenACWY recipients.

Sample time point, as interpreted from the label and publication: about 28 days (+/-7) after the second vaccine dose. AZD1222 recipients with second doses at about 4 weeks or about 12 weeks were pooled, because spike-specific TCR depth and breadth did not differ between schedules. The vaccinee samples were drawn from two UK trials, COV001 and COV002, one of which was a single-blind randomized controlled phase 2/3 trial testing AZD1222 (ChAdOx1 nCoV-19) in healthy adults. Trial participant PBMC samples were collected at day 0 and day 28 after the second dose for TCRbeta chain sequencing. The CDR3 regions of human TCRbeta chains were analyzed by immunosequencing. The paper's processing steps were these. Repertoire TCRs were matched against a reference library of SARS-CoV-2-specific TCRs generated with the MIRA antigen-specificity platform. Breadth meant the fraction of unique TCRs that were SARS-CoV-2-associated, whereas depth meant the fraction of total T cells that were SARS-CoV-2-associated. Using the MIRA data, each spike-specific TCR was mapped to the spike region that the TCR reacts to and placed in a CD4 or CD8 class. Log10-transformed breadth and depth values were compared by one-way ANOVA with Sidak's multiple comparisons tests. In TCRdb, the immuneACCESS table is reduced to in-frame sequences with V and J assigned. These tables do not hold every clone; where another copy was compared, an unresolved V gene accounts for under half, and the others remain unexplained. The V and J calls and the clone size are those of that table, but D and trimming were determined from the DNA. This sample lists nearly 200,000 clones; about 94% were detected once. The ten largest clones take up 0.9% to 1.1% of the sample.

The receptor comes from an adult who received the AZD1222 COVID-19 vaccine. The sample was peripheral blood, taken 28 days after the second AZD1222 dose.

The DNA sequence is given as TGTGCCAGTAGTGTCTCAGTCTCCTCTGGAAACACCATATATTTT. This sequence encodes CASSVSVSSGNTIYF. The V gene is TRBV19 and the J gene is TRBJ1-3; no D segment can be confidently identified. The CDR3 sequence holds 15 residues, the cysteine and phenylalanine included. Only the CDR3 DNA is retained, 45 bases long and in frame from the first base. Between the V and J ends, shortened by 5 bases and 0 bases respectively, the junction contains 11 bases. According to the germline V gene (reference sequence), CDR1 reads LNHDA and CDR2 reads SQIVND.